This paragraph covers one T cell receptor (beta chain) sequence. What it binds is not known. These data come from a study of cytomegalovirus exposure and HLA in healthy donors. Assay used: immunoSEQ multiplex PCR; TCRdb lists only in-frame clones, some missing. The table records about 120,000 clones, around 86% of them present only once. The CDR3 has 15 residues. V was clipped by 6 bases and J by 7 bases, with 22 bases between them. Germline V CDR1 and CDR2: LNHDA, SQIVND (reference sequence). General study results and limits: A list of roughly 180 TCR beta chains associated with cytomegalovirus was given. There were some public TCRs occurring in many donors, but most TCR sequences were rare. Reportedly, diagnosis of cytomegalovirus status by the classifier showed high specificity and sensitivity.

Sample: PBMCs. The sequence was collected from a woman aged 18-30 years in good health and CMV-seronegative. The chain couples TRBV19 to TRBJ2-7; perhaps TRBD1 as D (6 bases). Here the CDR3 DNA reads TGTGCCAGTAGCCCAGGGACAACCCCTTCGAGGGAGCAGTACTTC. Encoded protein: CASSPGTTPSREQYF.